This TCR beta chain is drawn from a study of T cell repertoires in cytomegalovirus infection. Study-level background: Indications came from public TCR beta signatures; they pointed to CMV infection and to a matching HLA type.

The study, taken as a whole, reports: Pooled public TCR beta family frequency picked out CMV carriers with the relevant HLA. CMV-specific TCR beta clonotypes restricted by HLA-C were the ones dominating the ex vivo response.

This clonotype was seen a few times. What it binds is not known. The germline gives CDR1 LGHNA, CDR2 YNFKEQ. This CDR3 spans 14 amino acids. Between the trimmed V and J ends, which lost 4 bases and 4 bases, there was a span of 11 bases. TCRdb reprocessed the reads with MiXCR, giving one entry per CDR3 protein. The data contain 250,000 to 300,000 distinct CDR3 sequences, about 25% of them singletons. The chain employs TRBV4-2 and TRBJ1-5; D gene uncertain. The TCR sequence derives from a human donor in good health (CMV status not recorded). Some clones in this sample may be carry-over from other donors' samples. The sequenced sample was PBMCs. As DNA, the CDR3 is TGTGCCAGCAGCCCGAGGGCAGCTAATCAGCCCCAGCATTTT. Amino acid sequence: CASSPRAANQPQHF.